A single sample gave rise to the 28 T cell receptor beta chains below, sequenced in a study of blood T cell repertoires in COVID-19. Profiling relied on immunoSEQ multiplex PCR, and the TCRdb table lists in-frame clones only, not all of them. The profile shows some 240,000 clones, about 86% of them singletons. Sequencing was carried out using PBMCs or T cells enriched from blood (not recorded which). These receptors all stem from a man aged 25 to 40 with acute COVID-19.

The CDR3 spells CASSRLAGGPGTQYF. CDR3 DNA: TGTGCCAGCAGCCGATTAGCGGGAGGGCCGGGTACGCAGTATTTT. The rearrangement links TRBV13 to TRBJ2-3; TRBD2 agrees at 11 bases. Trimming cost V 5 bases and J 8 bases; bases outside gene matches: 9. Germline lookup yields CDR1 PRHDT and CDR2 FYEKMQ (reference sequence). This CDR3 has 15 amino acids.

The chain employs TRBV9 and TRBJ1-6; D gene ambiguous. CDR3 length equals 14 residues. V was trimmed by 5 bases and J by 5 bases, leaving 11 bases between them. The V gene's germline CDR1 is SGDLS and CDR2 YYNGEE. This CDR3 reads CASSGPGNNSPLHF. The CDR3 coding sequence is TGTGCCAGCAGTGGTCCAGGTAATAATTCACCCCTCCACTTT.

The chain links TRBV24-1 to TRBJ2-5; perhaps TRBD2 as D (5 bases). The CDR3 sequence is 16 residues long. CDR1 and CDR2 (germline): KGHDR, SFDVKD. The V end was cut by 0 bases, the J end by 0 bases, with 10 bases between. Here the CDR3 reads CATSDLESGYQETQYF. In DNA form, the CDR3 reads TGTGCCACCAGTGATTTGGAGTCGGGGTACCAAGAGACCCAGTACTTC.

This rearrangement joins TRBV21-1 to TRBJ1-1. TRBV21-1 is recorded as a pseudogene. The CDR3 length is 16 residues. The CDR3 DNA reads as TGTGCCAGCAATCTCCCCCAGAGGGTGGAAGTGACTGAAGCTTTCTTT. It codes for CASNLPQRVEVTEAFF.

The chain employs TRBV6-2 or TRBV6-3 and TRBJ2-1; TRBD2 aligns across 8 bases. Germline-derived CDR1 and CDR2 are MNHEY and SVGEGT. Unmatched junction bases numbered 3, after V lost 2 bases and J lost 9 bases. This CDR3 spans 13 amino acids. CDR3 in DNA: TGTGCCAGCAGTTACGGGACTAGGGGTGAGCAGTTCTTC. Translation: CASSYGTRGEQFF.

V usage is TRBV11-3 and J usage is TRBJ1-2; 7 bases fit TRBD1. Trimming cost V 5 bases and J 4 bases; bases outside gene matches: 7. In germline, CDR1 is SGHNT, CDR2 YENEEA. This CDR3 has 14 amino acids. CDR3 sequence (DNA): TGTGCCAGCAGCCCGACAGGGAATAGCTATGGCTACACCTTC. This sequence encodes CASSPTGNSYGYTF.

This rearrangement joins TRBV19 to TRBJ2-3; TRBD2 aligns across 12 bases. This CDR3 is 18 amino acids long. The J segment lost 1 base and the V segment lost 5 bases, leaving 10 bases of the junction unmatched. Germline lookup yields CDR1 LNHDA and CDR2 SQIVND (reference sequence). CDR3 nucleotides: TGTGCCAGTAGTGTTCTAGCGGGAGGGCCGGGGGGCACAGATACGCAGTATTTT. This gives the protein CASSVLAGGPGGTDTQYF.

The rearrangement uses TRBV6-5 and TRBJ1-2; the D gene is possibly TRBD1 (6 bases). CDR3 length equals 13 residues. Trimming removed 10 bases at V and 4 bases at J, with 16 bases between. Germline assignment: CDR1 MNHEY and CDR2 SVGAGI. The CDR3 DNA sequence: TGTGCCACCATTAGGCAGGGGACCTATGGCTACACCTTC. Translation: CATIRQGTYGYTF.

This chain connects TRBV5-5 to TRBJ2-1, with 7 positions matching TRBD2. The V and J ends lost 0 bases and 4 bases, in that order; junction bases with no gene match: 7. Germline-derived CDR1 and CDR2 are SGHKS and YYEKEE (reference sequence). This CDR3 is built from 16 residues. CDR3 loop: CASSLVIAGNYNEQFF. The CDR3, as DNA: TGTGCCAGCAGCTTGGTAATAGCGGGCAATTACAATGAGCAGTTCTTC.

The chain uses TRBV5-1 and TRBJ2-3, with 13 bases aligning to TRBD2. From germline, CDR1 is SGHRS and CDR2 YFSETQ. The J segment lost 2 bases and the V segment lost 4 bases, leaving 7 bases of the junction unmatched. There are 17 residues in the CDR3. The CDR3: CASSMGGLAGFTDTQYF. The CDR3 bases are TGCGCCAGCAGCATGGGGGGACTAGCGGGGTTCACAGATACGCAGTATTTT.

The rearrangement uses TRBV7-9 and TRBJ1-5; 8 nucleotides line up with TRBD1. The V segment lost 5 bases and the J segment 6 bases; nucleotides outside the gene matches: 15. In germline, CDR1 is SEHNR, CDR2 FQNEAQ (reference sequence). There are 17 residues in the CDR3. The CDR3 DNA sequence: TGTGCCAGCAGCCGAGCAGGGCAGGGGGCTTTCAGTCAGCCCCAGCATTTT. This encodes CASSRAGQGAFSQPQHF.

The chain combines TRBV19 with TRBJ2-2; TRBD2 agrees at 10 bases. Germline-derived CDR1 and CDR2 are LNHDA and SQIVND (reference sequence). This CDR3 comprises 16 residues. V shed 3 bases and J 7 bases; nucleotides not matched to a gene: 8. Written as DNA, the CDR3 is TGTGCCAGTAGTATTAGGCTAGCGGGGGCAGTCGGGGAGCTGTTTTTT. It is translated as CASSIRLAGAVGELFF.

The sample holds one count of this clone. The chain is built from TRBV29-1 and TRBJ2-5, with a weak D call TRBD2 (5 bases). This CDR3 spans 12 amino acids. Germline CDR1 and CDR2: SQVTM and ANQGSEA. V lost 2 bases to trimming and J lost 4 bases, with 8 bases between them. DNA of the CDR3: TGCAGCGTTGAAAGAGGGCTAGAGACCCAGTACTTC. Translating it yields CSVERGLETQYF.

The chain has TRBV9 and TRBJ2-1, with a weak D call TRBD2 (6 bases). The germline V and J ends were trimmed by 3 bases and 0 bases, with 13 bases remaining between them. The CDR3 sequence is 16 residues long. Germline loops: CDR1 SGDLS, CDR2 YYNGEE. As DNA, the CDR3 is TGTGCCAGCAGCGAGGCGGGCGGGGCCTCCTACAATGAGCAGTTCTTC. It codes for CASSEAGGASYNEQFF. The whole variable domain, remainder taken from reference TRBV9 and TRBJ2-1, is DSGVTQTPKHLITATGQRVTLRCSPRSGDLSVYWYQQSLDQGLQFLIQYYNGEERAKGNILERFSAQQFPDLHSELNLSSLELGDSALYFCASSEAGGASYNEQFFGPGTRLTVL.

V gene TRBV11-2 combines with J gene TRBJ1-1; D gene uncertain. CDR3 size: 13 residues. V was trimmed by 6 bases and J by 14 bases, leaving 22 bases between them. Looked up from germline, CDR1 is SGHAT and CDR2 is FQNNGV. The CDR3 loop is CASSPTSPGLRFF. CDR3 nucleotides: TGTGCCAGCAGTCCGACGAGCCCAGGTCTCCGGTTCTTT.

The V call is TRBV7-2, the J call TRBJ2-6; D is undetermined. There are 13 residues in the CDR3. Trimming removed 7 bases at V and 2 bases at J, with 6 bases between. Germline CDR1 and CDR2: SGHTA and FQGNSA. The CDR3 DNA sequence: TGTGCCAGCACCGTAACTGGGGCCAACGTCCTGACTTTC. It specifies CASTVTGANVLTF.

The chain uses TRBV7-9 and TRBJ2-5, with no clear D. The CDR3 has 16 residues. CDR1 is SEHNR and CDR2 is FQNEAQ in the germline V gene (reference sequence). Trimming left V 0 bases short and J 1 base short, with 12 bases between. As DNA, the CDR3 is TGTGCCAGCAGCTTAGCCCTCTCCAGTCTCCAAGAGACCCAGTACTTC. It translates to CASSLALSSLQETQYF.

The chain couples TRBV19 to TRBJ2-3, with TRBD2 as a possible D gene (6 bases). The V gene's germline CDR1 is LNHDA and CDR2 SQIVND (reference sequence). V was cut by 4 bases and J by 2 bases, with 16 bases left in between. The CDR3 extends over 16 amino acids. In nucleotides, the CDR3 is TGTGCCAGTAGTACGGGGGACCGAACTATCACAGATACGCAGTATTTT. It encodes CASSTGDRTITDTQYF.

The V call is TRBV6-5, the J call TRBJ2-1; D is perhaps TRBD2 (6 bases). V was pared by 6 bases and J by 7 bases, with 10 bases between. Germline V gives CDR1 MNHEY, CDR2 SVGAGI. The CDR3 has 12 residues. CDR3 residues: CASSPGLNEQFF. The DNA of the CDR3 is TGTGCCAGCAGCCCCGGACTAAATGAGCAGTTCTTC.

The chain uses TRBV6-6 and TRBJ2-7; D unresolved. Germline CDR1 MNHNY, CDR2 SVGAGI (reference sequence). The germline V and J ends were trimmed by 0 bases and 4 bases, with 7 bases remaining between them. The CDR3 is 13 residues long. This CDR3 is CASSYSPQYEQYV. In DNA form, the CDR3 reads TGTGCCAGCAGTTACTCGCCCCAGTACGAGCAGTACGTC.

V gene TRBV6-4 combines with J gene TRBJ2-2, with TRBD1 matching 7 bases. This CDR3 is 14 amino acids long. Trimming cost V 6 bases and J 5 bases; bases outside gene matches: 6. The germline V gene has CDR1 MRHNA and CDR2 SNTAGT. CDR3 residues: CASSGTESTGELFF. The CDR3 DNA is TGTGCCAGCAGCGGGACAGAATCGACCGGGGAGCTGTTTTTT.

The chain has TRBV5-8 and TRBJ1-1, with D maybe TRBD1 (5 bases). The V end was cut by 3 bases, the J end by 4 bases, with 19 bases between. This CDR3 has 16 residues. The V gene's germline CDR1 is SGHTS and CDR2 YDEGEE. In DNA, the CDR3 is TGTGCCAGCAGCTGGGGGGTCCGGGCGGATGGCACTGAAGCTTTCTTT. This sequence encodes CASSWGVRADGTEAFF.

V gene TRBV18 combines with J gene TRBJ2-5; the D is unclear. Germline V gene data show CDR1 as KGHSH and CDR2 as LQKENI. CDR3 length: 15 residues. V dropped 6 bases and J dropped 5 bases, with 19 bases sitting between them. CDR3 region: CASSIQTRSYETQYF. In DNA form, the CDR3 reads TGTGCCAGCTCTATTCAAACCCGGAGCTATGAGACCCAGTACTTC.

The CDR3 region has the DNA TGTGCCAGCTCCCGGACACCGGGACAGGGGAATCAGCCCCAGCATTTT. It translates to CASSRTPGQGNQPQHF. V and J are TRBV27 and TRBJ1-5; 10 bases line up with TRBD1. Germline-derived CDR1 and CDR2 are MNHEY and SMNVEV (reference sequence). Trimming at V came to 8 bases and at J to 4 bases, leaving 11 bases not matched to a gene. There are 16 residues in the CDR3.

This clone was detected once. This sequence joins TRBV6-5 and TRBJ1-3, with TRBD1 as a possible D gene (5 bases). The CDR3 has 14 residues. The germline gives CDR1 MNHEY, CDR2 SVGAGI. V lost 2 bases and J lost 6, with 11 bases in between. CDR3: CASSYGTGTNTIYF. The CDR3 coding sequence is TGTGCCAGCAGTTACGGTACAGGAACAAACACCATATATTTT.

The chain has TRBV6-1 and TRBJ1-2, with a possible D match to TRBD1 (5 bases). V gave up 0 bases and J gave up 7 bases, with 12 bases separating them. CDR3 size: 14 residues. The germline gives CDR1 MNHNS, CDR2 SASEGT. The CDR3 DNA reads as TGTGCCAGCAGTGAAGCCCCTGGGGGGGGTGGCTACACCTTC. The encoded protein is CASSEAPGGGGYTF.

V and J are TRBV5-1 and TRBJ2-7, with 8 bases aligning to TRBD2. CDR3 length: 14 amino acids. From germline, CDR1 is SGHRS and CDR2 YFSETQ. The DNA of the CDR3 is TGTGCCAGCAGCTTAACTAGCGGACCCTACGAGCAGTACGTC. Translation: CASSLTSGPYEQYV.

This clone has ten or more counts. The CDR3 sequence is CASSMGTGSDSPLHF. The CDR3, as DNA: TGTGCCAGTAGTATGGGGACAGGGTCAGATTCACCCCTCCACTTT. J is TRBJ1-6 and V is TRBV19; TRBD1 matches 9 bases. Germline values: CDR1 LNHDA, CDR2 SQIVND (reference sequence). J gave up 8 bases and V 3 bases, and 5 bases lay outside the gene matches. This CDR3 is 15 amino acids long.